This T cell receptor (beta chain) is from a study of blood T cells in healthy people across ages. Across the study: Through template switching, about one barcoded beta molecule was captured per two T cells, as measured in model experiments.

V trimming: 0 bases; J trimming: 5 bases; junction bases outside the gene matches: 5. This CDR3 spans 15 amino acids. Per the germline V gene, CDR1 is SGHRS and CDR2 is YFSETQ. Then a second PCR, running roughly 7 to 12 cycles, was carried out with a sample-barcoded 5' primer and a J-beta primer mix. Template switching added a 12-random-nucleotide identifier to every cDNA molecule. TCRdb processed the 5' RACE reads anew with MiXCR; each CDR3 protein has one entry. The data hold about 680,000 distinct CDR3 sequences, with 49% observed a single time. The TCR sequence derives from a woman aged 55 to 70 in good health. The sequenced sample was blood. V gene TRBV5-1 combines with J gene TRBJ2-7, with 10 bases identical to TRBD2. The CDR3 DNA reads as TGCGCCAGCAGCTTGGATAGCGGGAGGCGGAACGAGCAGTACTTC. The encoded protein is CASSLDSGRRNEQYF.